This record concerns one T cell receptor (beta chain) sequence. Method: immunoSEQ multiplex PCR; TCRdb's copy keeps in-frame clones and lacks some. The table lists about 2.1 million clones, just under 95% of them singletons. It was CD45RO-negative cells, positively selected for CCR7, that made up naive CD8 cells, with terminally differentiated effector memory CD45RA+ cells excluded. These data come from a study of shared clonotypes between healthy human individuals. The material sequenced was naive CD8+ T cells from PBMCs. This TCR derives from a man between 18 and 35 years old in good health. Some clones in this sample may be carry-over from other donors' samples.

CDR3 in DNA: TGTGCCAGCAGCTTGACAGGGGGCAGTCTCAATGGTGGGGCCAACGTCCTGACTTTC. This translates into CASSLTGGSLNGGANVLTF. The chain combines TRBV5-4 with TRBJ2-6; 9 bases match TRBD1. V was pared by 1 base and J by 3 bases, with 11 bases of the junction left unmatched. Germline CDR1 SGHNT, CDR2 YYREEE (reference sequence). The CDR3 extends over 19 amino acids.